This T cell receptor beta chain was sequenced for a study of identical twins. Study-wide points: Invariant MAIT and iNKT cells could partly confound zero-insertion analyses.

Each cDNA held unique molecular identifiers, and template switching gave it a universal primer site. MiXCR was run by TCRdb on the 5' RACE reads, yielding one entry per CDR3 protein. The sample carries 100,000 or so distinct CDR3 sequences, 4.5% to 6.5% recorded once. About this clonotype itself: Antigen unknown.

With 3 bases clipped from V and 7 bases from J, the junction kept 7 bases outside the gene matches. Germline-derived CDR1 and CDR2 are DFQATT and SNEGSKA (reference sequence). The CDR3 contains 15 residues. The receptor was derived from a woman between 50 and 59 years old in good health. The genes are TRBV20-1 and TRBJ1-6; the match to TRBD1 covers 9 bases. Sequenced material: memory T cells sorted from blood. CDR3 DNA sequence: TGCAGTGCTAGGAATTCAGGGACAGGGAATTCACCCCTCCACTTT. Translated: CSARNSGTGNSPLHF.